This is a list of T cell receptor beta chains from one sample in a study of TIL therapy for anti-PD-1-resistant metastatic lung cancer. The assay was immunoSEQ multiplex PCR, and TCRdb's table has in-frame clones only and misses some. The sample includes around 45,000 clones, around 64% of them seen just once. This sample comprised tumor tissue, obtained at baseline. The receptors shown here come from a person between 25 and 79 years old with non-small cell lung cancer. Each CDR3 is given with its conserved first and last residue. The D gene is left open where the match is weak. Some rows mark clone size as missing; the rest say once, few, many or name a class of expanded clone.

V gene	J gene	clone size	D gene	CDR3 DNA	CDR3 protein
TRBV19	TRBJ2-1	.	.	TGTGCCAGTAGTCCATCGGGACTCCCCGGGTGGGAGCAGTTCTTC	CASSPSGLPGWEQFF
TRBV5-1	TRBJ2-2	few	.	TGCGCCAGCAGCTTGGGTGGCGGGGAGCTGTTTTTT	CASSLGGGELFF
TRBV27	TRBJ2-2	.	TRBD1	TGTGCCAGCAGTTTACCTCCAGGGGGCACCGGGGAGCTGTTTTTT	CASSLPPGGTGELFF
TRBV28	TRBJ1-6	.	.	TGTGCCAGCAGTTTAGCCCTGTCTGTATATTACGATTCACCCCTCCACTTT	CASSLALSVYYDSPLHF
TRBV7-9	TRBJ1-4	.	.	TGTGCCAGCAGCTCCGAAGGGGGTGAGAAAAAACTGTTTTTT	CASSSEGGEKKLFF
TRBV27	TRBJ2-7	.	TRBD2	TGTGCCAGCATAAACGGGGGGGCCCCCTACGAGCAGTACTTC	CASINGGAPYEQYF
TRBV25-1	TRBJ2-7	many	.	TGTGCCAGCAGTCGGAACCTCAACTACGAGCAGTACTTC	CASSRNLNYEQYF
TRBV19	TRBJ2-5	.	.	TGTGCCAGTAGTATAGATGGCACTCAAGAGACCCAGTACTTC	CASSIDGTQETQYF
TRBV5-5	TRBJ1-5	.	.	TGTGCCAGCAGCTTTCCCGGGACAACTAGCAATCAGCCCCAGCATTTT	CASSFPGTTSNQPQHF
TRBV13	TRBJ1-1	.	.	TGTGCCAGCAGCCCCTCGGGAGCCAGAGCTGAAGCTTTCTTT	CASSPSGARAEAFF
TRBV7-9	TRBJ1-1	once	TRBD1	TGTGCCAGCAGCTTGGGACAGGGGGCGACTGAAGCTTTCTTT	CASSLGQGATEAFF
TRBV7-9	TRBJ2-1	.	TRBD2	TGTGCCAGCAGCTTACAACTAGCGGGAGGACATTACAATGAGCAGTTCTTC	CASSLQLAGGHYNEQFF
TRBV13	TRBJ2-2	.	.	TGTGCCAGCAGCTTGGCCCGGGGGACAGCCGGGGAGCTGTTTTTT	CASSLARGTAGELFF
TRBV7-9	TRBJ1-2	large	.	TGTGCCAGCAGCTTGATGAAGTATGGCTACACCTTC	CASSLMKYGYTF
TRBV4-1	TRBJ1-5	medium-sized	.	TGCGCCAGCAGCCAAGCCGCGGGGAGCAATCAGCCCCAGCATTTT	CASSQAAGSNQPQHF
TRBV5-1	TRBJ2-7	.	TRBD2	TGCGCCAGCAGCTTAAGTCTAGCGGGGGGTTACGAGCAGTACTTC	CASSLSLAGGYEQYF
TRBV11-2	TRBJ1-5	few	.	TGTGCCAGCAGTCTAGGGAATTCGGGCAATCAGCCCCAGCATTTT	CASSLGNSGNQPQHF
TRBV2	TRBJ1-2	.	.	TGTGCCAGCAGTGAGTCCCTGGGGGCTAACTATGGCTACACCTTC	CASSESLGANYGYTF
TRBV9	TRBJ1-1	.	.	TGTGCCAGCAGCTCCTTAACAGGGATCGGCACTGAAGCTTTCTTT	CASSSLTGIGTEAFF
TRBV4-2	TRBJ2-5	.	TRBD2	TGTGCCAGCAGTCCCCTTGGCGGGGGAACCCAAGAGACCCAGTACTTC	CASSPLGGGTQETQYF
TRBV27	TRBJ2-1	.	.	TGTGCCAGCGACCTACGGAGAGTTGGGTCCTACAATGAGCAGTTCTTC	CASDLRRVGSYNEQFF
TRBV9	TRBJ2-3	.	.	TGTGCCAGCAGCGTAGGGGGGTATAAGACAGATACGCAGTATTTT	CASSVGGYKTDTQYF
TRBV11-2	TRBJ2-2	.	TRBD1	TGTGCCAGCAGCTTCGGCAGGGGGCGTCGGGAGCTGTTTTTT	CASSFGRGRRELFF
TRBV18	TRBJ2-7	.	.	TGTGCCAGCTCACCCGGGGGGCGCGCAGACGAGCAGTACTTC	CASSPGGRADEQYF
TRBV6-5	TRBJ2-3	.	.	TGTGCCAGCAAAGGATCCGGGACGGGGCAATATTTT	CASKGSGTGQYF
TRBV9	TRBJ2-1	few	.	TGTGCCAGCAGCTTCCGACCCCTCAATGAGCAGTTCTTC	CASSFRPLNEQFF
TRBV19	TRBJ1-3	.	TRBD1	TGTGCCAGTAGTAGGACAGGGTCTGGAAACACCATATATTTT	CASSRTGSGNTIYF
TRBV6-4	TRBJ2-3	.	TRBD2	TGTGCCAGCAGTGGGACTAGCGGGGGCACAGATACGCAGTATTTT	CASSGTSGGTDTQYF
TRBV7-2	TRBJ2-7	.	.	TGTGCCAGCAGCCGCCGGAGGGACTCCTACGAGCAGTACTTC	CASSRRRDSYEQYF
TRBV23-1	TRBJ2-1	once	TRBD1	TGCGCCAGCAGTCATAGGGACAGGGAGCCGGAGCAGTTCTTC	CASSHRDREPEQFF
TRBV19	TRBJ2-5	once	.	TGTGCCAGTGGGGTCCATCGGGAGACCCAGTACTTC	CASGVHRETQYF
TRBV6-6	TRBJ1-5	.	.	TGTGCCAGCAGTTACTCGACGGACGCGGGGCAGCCCCAGCATTTT	CASSYSTDAGQPQHF
TRBV7-9	TRBJ2-3	.	.	TGTGCCAGCAGCTTAGCGGAGTCTAGCACAGATACGCAGTATTTT	CASSLAESSTDTQYF
TRBV6-1	TRBJ1-2	few	TRBD1	TGTGCCAGCAGTACAGGGGACGGCTACACCTTC	CASSTGDGYTF
TRBV6-6	TRBJ2-3	once	.	TGTGCCAGCAGTTACTCGAACTGGGGCGCAGATACGCAGTATTTT	CASSYSNWGADTQYF
TRBV7-9	TRBJ1-2	many	.	TGTGCCAGCAGCTTGGGGGACTATGGCTACACCTTC	CASSLGDYGYTF
TRBV10-1	TRBJ1-1	.	.	TGCGCCAGCAGTGTCCGGGGGCGTAAAGCTTTCTTT	CASSVRGRKAFF
TRBV9	TRBJ1-1	few	.	TGTGCCAGCAGCGTGGGGATTGTCTTGAACACTGAAGCTTTCTTT	CASSVGIVLNTEAFF
TRBV19	TRBJ2-2	.	.	TGTGCCAGTAGTATTCAGGACCCGGACACCGGGGAGCTGTTTTTT	CASSIQDPDTGELFF
TRBV10-3	TRBJ2-5	.	TRBD1	TGTGCCATCAGCGGGACAGGAGACCAAGAGACCCAGTACTTC	CAISGTGDQETQYF